These T cell receptor beta chains were read from a single sample in a study of OX40 agonist ivuxolimab in advanced cancers. Measured with immunoSEQ multiplex PCR; TCRdb has only the in-frame clones, and not every one. Altogether some 120,000 clones are present, around 93% being singletons, with the ten largest covering 0.81%. The specimen comprised CD4+ or CD8+ T cells sorted from blood, sampled in a trial of the OX40 agonist ivuxolimab. These receptors all come from an adult with an advanced solid tumor such as melanoma, head and neck, liver or kidney cancer. Each CDR3 is given with its conserved first and last residue. D genes are given only for firm matches. Clone size, where shown, is once, few, many, or a class for clones that have expanded.

D | J | size | V | CDR3 | DNA
TRBD1 | TRBJ1-4 | once | TRBV7-2 | CASRQGQYEKLFF | TGTGCCAGCAGACAGGGACAGTATGAAAAACTGTTTTTT
TRBD1 | TRBJ2-7 | NA | TRBV19 | CASSIVGQAEQYF | TGTGCCAGTAGTATAGTGGGACAGGCCGAGCAGTACTTC
TRBD1 | TRBJ1-4 | NA | TRBV7-9 | CASSYGQGRNELFF | TGTGCCAGCAGCTATGGACAGGGGAGGAACGAACTGTTTTTT
NA | TRBJ2-6 | NA | TRBV7-9 | CASYPPSGANVLTF | TGTGCCAGCTATCCCCCGTCTGGGGCCAACGTCCTGACTTTC
TRBD2 | TRBJ2-1 | NA | TRBV7-9 | CASSLEVTSGEQFF | TGTGCCAGCAGCTTAGAGGTGACTAGCGGTGAGCAGTTCTTC
TRBD2 | TRBJ2-3 | NA | TRBV18 | CASSPLDSGTSGTDTQYF | TGTGCCAGCTCACCGCTCGATTCCGGGACTAGCGGGACAGATACGCAGTATTTT
TRBD2 | TRBJ2-3 | NA | TRBV11-2 | CASSRTSGRSDTQYF | TGTGCCAGCAGCCGGACTAGCGGGAGATCAGATACGCAGTATTTT
TRBD1 | TRBJ1-1 | NA | TRBV11-3 | CASSHRDRGFWDTEAFF | TGTGCCAGCAGCCACCGGGACAGGGGGTTCTGGGACACTGAAGCTTTCTTT
TRBD2 | TRBJ2-3 | NA | TRBV9 | CASSVGTSGSLTDTQYF | TGTGCCAGCAGCGTAGGAACTAGCGGGAGTTTGACAGATACGCAGTATTTT
TRBD2 | TRBJ2-2 | NA | TRBV28 | CASSFRSSGSTNTGELFF | TGTGCCAGCAGTTTCAGGTCTAGCGGGAGCACGAACACCGGGGAGCTGTTTTTT
TRBD1 | TRBJ1-2 | NA | TRBV5-4 | CASSPNTGGAVLTNYGYTF | TGTGCCAGCAGCCCGAATACAGGGGGCGCGGTGCTAACTAACTATGGCTACACCTTC
NA | TRBJ2-7 | once | TRBV28 | CASSFFVAGTSSYEQYF | TGTGCCAGCAGTTTTTTCGTGGCCGGGACAAGCTCCTACGAGCAGTACTTC
NA | TRBJ1-6 | NA | TRBV9 | CASSDEIRSPLHF | TGTGCCAGCAGCGATGAAATTAGGTCACCCCTCCACTTT
NA | TRBJ2-1 | NA | TRBV7-7 | CASSLARDNEQFF | TGTGCTAGCAGCTTAGCCAGGGACAATGAGCAGTTCTTC
TRBD2 | TRBJ2-2 | NA | TRBV25-1 | CASSPRLAGTGELFF | TGTGCCAGCAGTCCAAGACTAGCGGGCACCGGGGAGCTGTTTTTT
NA | TRBJ2-7 | NA | TRBV7-2 | CASTSVGGRPEQYF | TGTGCCAGCACCTCAGTCGGGGGGCGACCCGAGCAGTACTTC
NA | TRBJ2-6 | NA | TRBV25-1 | CASSAWGRGVSGANVLTF | TGTGCCAGCAGTGCGTGGGGCAGGGGAGTCTCTGGGGCCAACGTCCTGACTTTC
TRBD1 | TRBJ1-2 | NA | TRBV27 | CASSRGQVDGYTF | TGTGCCAGCAGTCGGGGACAGGTGGATGGCTACACCTTC
TRBD2 | TRBJ2-2 | NA | TRBV2 | CASSVLLAVTGELFF | TGTGCCAGCAGTGTTCTACTAGCGGTGACCGGGGAGCTGTTTTTT
NA | TRBJ2-5 | NA | TRBV11-3 | CASSRRDYQETQYF | TGTGCCAGCAGCCGGCGGGACTACCAAGAGACCCAGTACTTC
NA | TRBJ2-7 | NA | TRBV27 | CASSRPDGFTGEQYF | TGTGCCAGTAGCCGCCCGGACGGCTTCACAGGGGAGCAGTACTTC
NA | TRBJ1-1 | NA | TRBV9 | CASSSNRNTEAFF | TGTGCCAGCAGCTCCAATAGAAACACTGAAGCTTTCTTT
NA | TRBJ2-3 | NA | TRBV5-4 | CASSLEWGPTDTQYF | TGTGCCAGCAGCTTGGAATGGGGGCCCACAGATACGCAGTATTTT
NA | TRBJ2-5 | NA | TRBV29-1 | CSVGSGLQETQYF | TGCAGCGTTGGATCGGGCCTGCAAGAGACCCAGTACTTC
TRBD2 | TRBJ2-1 | NA | TRBV19 | CASSMPDWRENYNEQFF | TGTGCCAGTAGTATGCCCGACTGGCGGGAGAACTACAATGAGCAGTTCTTC
NA | TRBJ1-2 | NA | TRBV6-5 | CASGGRNYGYTF | TGTGCCAGCGGTGGCAGAAACTATGGCTACACCTTC
NA | TRBJ2-6 | NA | TRBV19 | CATSLVSAGANVLTF | TGTGCCACCAGCTTGGTGTCGGCTGGGGCCAACGTCCTGACTTTC
NA | TRBJ1-2 | NA | TRBV28 | CASSLGFYGYTF | TGTGCCAGCAGTTTGGGATTTTATGGCTACACCTTC
NA | TRBJ1-1 | NA | TRBV10-3 | CAISQGGNTEAFF | TGTGCCATCAGCCAAGGGGGGAACACTGAAGCTTTCTTT
TRBD2 | TRBJ2-1 | NA | TRBV5-4 | CASSLGGASGMEEQFF | TGTGCCAGCAGCTTGGGAGGGGCTAGCGGGATGGAGGAGCAGTTCTTC
TRBD1 | TRBJ2-1 | NA | TRBV25-1 | CASSDRQGAYNEQFF | TGTGCCAGCAGTGACCGACAGGGGGCTTACAATGAGCAGTTCTTC
TRBD1 | TRBJ1-1 | NA | TRBV19 | CASSLGTAWENTEAFF | TGTGCCAGTAGTCTCGGGACAGCGTGGGAGAACACTGAAGCTTTCTTT
TRBD2 | TRBJ2-1 | NA | TRBV6-1 | CASSEVSLAGRGQFF | TGTGCCAGCAGTGAAGTGTCACTAGCGGGCAGGGGGCAGTTCTTC
NA | TRBJ2-5 | NA | TRBV5-1 | CASSWSQETQYF | TGCGCCAGCAGCTGGAGCCAAGAGACCCAGTACTTC
NA | TRBJ1-5 | NA | TRBV5-4 | CASSKNTGPEEAQHF | TGTGCCAGCAGCAAGAACACAGGTCCAGAGGAGGCCCAGCATTTT
NA | TRBJ2-3 | NA | TRBV4-1 | CASSHRGGRGGTDTQYF | TGCGCCAGCAGCCACAGGGGCGGGAGAGGTGGGACAGATACGCAGTATTTT
NA | TRBJ2-5 | NA | TRBV7-9 | CASSLWATNQETQYF | TGTGCCAGCAGCTTATGGGCCACCAATCAAGAGACCCAGTACTTC
TRBD1 | TRBJ2-7 | NA | TRBV11-3 | CASSLDPDRSYEQYF | TGTGCCAGCAGCTTAGATCCGGACAGGTCCTACGAGCAGTACTTC
TRBD1 | TRBJ1-1 | NA | TRBV28 | CASSSPTGARTEAFF | TGTGCCAGCAGTTCCCCTACAGGGGCGCGGACTGAAGCTTTCTTT
NA | TRBJ1-1 | few | TRBV21-1 | CASSNGRRATEAFF | TGTGCCAGCAGCAATGGCCGCAGAGCCACTGAAGCTTTCTTT
NA | TRBJ1-5 | NA | TRBV19 | CATGTARGNQPQHF | TGTGCCACGGGGACTGCCCGCGGCAATCAGCCCCAGCATTTT
NA | TRBJ1-4 | NA | TRBV6-5 | CASRFTGQGGEKLFF | TGTGCCAGCAGATTCACGGGACAAGGCGGTGAAAAACTGTTTTTT
NA | TRBJ2-7 | few | TRBV28 | CASSSDGYEQYF | TGTGCCAGCAGCTCGGACGGTTACGAGCAGTACTTC
NA | TRBJ2-1 | NA | TRBV27 | CASSPRLGPYEQFF | TGTGCCAGCAGTCCCCGACTAGGTCCGTATGAGCAGTTCTTC
TRBD1 | TRBJ2-3 | NA | TRBV7-2 | CASSLEWAGGADTQYF | TGTGCCAGCAGCTTAGAGTGGGCAGGGGGCGCAGATACGCAGTATTTT
NA | TRBJ1-1 | NA | TRBV5-5 | CASSTMRGGTEAFF | TGTGCCAGCAGCACAATGAGGGGCGGCACTGAAGCTTTCTTT
NA | TRBJ1-1 | once | TRBV7-9 | CASSPSLNTEAFF | TGTGCCAGCAGCCCTTCCCTAAACACTGAAGCTTTCTTT
NA | TRBJ1-5 | NA | TRBV25-1 | CASSESTGRQPQHF | TGTGCCAGCAGTGAAAGTACAGGGAGGCAGCCCCAGCATTTT